The clone carrying this TCR beta chain was seen at least ten times. Its specificity is not known. This specimen belongs to a study of T cells after yellow fever vaccination. Overall study findings and caveats: Among primary-vaccination clones, most reappeared after the booster, at about 95% for CD4 and more than 75% for CD8. Compared with primary, the secondary response was weaker and peaked at day 5, not 15.

TCRdb re-called the 5' RACE reads with MiXCR, one entry per CDR3 protein. Of under 80,000 distinct CDR3 sequences in the sample, 7.4% were seen once. This clonotype originated in a man aged 25 to 40 who received the YFV17D yellow fever vaccine. This specimen was CD8+ T cells sorted from PBMCs, taken 15 days after the yellow fever booster vaccination.

For the CDR3, the DNA is TGCAGCCTCCGGGACATTACCACAGATACGCAGTATTTT. It encodes CSLRDITTDTQYF. The chain joins TRBV29-1 to TRBJ2-3, with a tentative D call TRBD1 (6 bases). Germline values: CDR1 SQVTM, CDR2 ANQGSEA. Between the trimmed V and J ends, which lost 8 bases and 2 bases, there was a span of 14 bases. The CDR3 runs to 13 residues.